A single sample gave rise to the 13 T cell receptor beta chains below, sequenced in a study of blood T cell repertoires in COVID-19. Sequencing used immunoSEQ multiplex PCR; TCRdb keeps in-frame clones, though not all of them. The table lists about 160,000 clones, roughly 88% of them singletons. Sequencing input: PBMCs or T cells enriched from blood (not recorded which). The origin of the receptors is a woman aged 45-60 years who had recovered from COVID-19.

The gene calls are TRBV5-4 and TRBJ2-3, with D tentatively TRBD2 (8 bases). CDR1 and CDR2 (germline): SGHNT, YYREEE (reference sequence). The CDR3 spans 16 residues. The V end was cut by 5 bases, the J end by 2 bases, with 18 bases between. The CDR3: CASRRGRGANTDTQYF. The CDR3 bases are TGTGCCAGCAGGAGGGGGCGGGGGGCCAACACAGATACGCAGTATTTT.

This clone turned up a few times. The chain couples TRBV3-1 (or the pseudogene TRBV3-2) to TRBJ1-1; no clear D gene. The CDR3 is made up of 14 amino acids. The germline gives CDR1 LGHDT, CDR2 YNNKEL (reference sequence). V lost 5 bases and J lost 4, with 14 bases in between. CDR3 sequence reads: CASSLKGGGTEAFF. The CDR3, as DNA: TGTGCCAGCAGCTTGAAAGGAGGAGGCACTGAAGCTTTCTTT.

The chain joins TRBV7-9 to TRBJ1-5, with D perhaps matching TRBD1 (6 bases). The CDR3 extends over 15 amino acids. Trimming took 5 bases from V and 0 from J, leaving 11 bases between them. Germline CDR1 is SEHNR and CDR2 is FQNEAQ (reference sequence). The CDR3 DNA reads TGTGCCAGCAGCGCCGGACAGAATAGCAATCAGCCCCAGCATTTT. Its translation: CASSAGQNSNQPQHF. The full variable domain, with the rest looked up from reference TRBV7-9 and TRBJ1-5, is DTGVSQNPRHKITKRGQNVTFRCDPISEHNRLYWYRQTLGQGPEFLTYFQNEAQLEKSRLLSDRFSAERPKGSFSTLEIQRTEQGDSAMYLCASSAGQNSNQPQHFGDGTRLSIL.

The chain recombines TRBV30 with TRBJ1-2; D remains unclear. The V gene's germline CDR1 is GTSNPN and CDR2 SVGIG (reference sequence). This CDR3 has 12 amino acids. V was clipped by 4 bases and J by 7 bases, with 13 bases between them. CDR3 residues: CAWTVDAGGYTF. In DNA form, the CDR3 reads TGTGCCTGGACAGTAGATGCGGGTGGCTACACCTTC.

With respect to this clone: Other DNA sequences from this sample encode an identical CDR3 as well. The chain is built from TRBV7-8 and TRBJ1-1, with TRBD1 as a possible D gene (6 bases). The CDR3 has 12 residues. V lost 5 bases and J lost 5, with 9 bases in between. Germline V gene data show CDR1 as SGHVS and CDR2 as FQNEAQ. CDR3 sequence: CASSPQGTEAFF. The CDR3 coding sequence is TGTGCCAGCAGCCCCCAGGGGACTGAAGCTTTCTTT.

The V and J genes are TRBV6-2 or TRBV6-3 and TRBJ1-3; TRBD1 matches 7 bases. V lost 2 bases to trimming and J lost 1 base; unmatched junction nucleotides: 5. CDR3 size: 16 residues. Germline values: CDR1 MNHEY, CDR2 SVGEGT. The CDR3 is CASSYEKGASGNTIYF. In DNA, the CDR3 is TGTGCCAGCAGTTACGAGAAGGGGGCGTCTGGAAACACCATATATTTT.

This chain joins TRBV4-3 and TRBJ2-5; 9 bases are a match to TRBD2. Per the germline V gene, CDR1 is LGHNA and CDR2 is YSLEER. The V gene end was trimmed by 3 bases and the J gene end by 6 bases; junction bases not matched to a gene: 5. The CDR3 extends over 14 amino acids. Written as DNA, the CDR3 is TGCGCCAGCAGCCAGGCGGGGGGGCGACAGACCCAGTACTTC. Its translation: CASSQAGGRQTQYF.

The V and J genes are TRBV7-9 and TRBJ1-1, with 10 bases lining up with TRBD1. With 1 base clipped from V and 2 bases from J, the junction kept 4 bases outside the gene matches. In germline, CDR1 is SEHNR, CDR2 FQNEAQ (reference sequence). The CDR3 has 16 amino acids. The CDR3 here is CASSLGKTGGNTEAFF. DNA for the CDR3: TGTGCCAGCAGCTTAGGAAAGACAGGGGGCAACACTGAAGCTTTCTTT.

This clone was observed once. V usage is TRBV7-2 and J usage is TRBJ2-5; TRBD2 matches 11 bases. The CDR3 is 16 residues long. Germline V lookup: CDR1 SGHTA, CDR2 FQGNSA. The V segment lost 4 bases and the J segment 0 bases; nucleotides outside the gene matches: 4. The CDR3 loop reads CASSSVAGGYQETQYF. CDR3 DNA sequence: TGTGCCAGCAGCTCCGTAGCGGGGGGGTACCAAGAGACCCAGTACTTC.

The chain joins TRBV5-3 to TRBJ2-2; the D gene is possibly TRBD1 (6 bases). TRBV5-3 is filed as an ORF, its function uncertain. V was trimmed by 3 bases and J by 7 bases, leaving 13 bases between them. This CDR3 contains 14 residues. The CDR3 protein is CARSSGQNGGELFF. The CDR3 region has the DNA TGTGCCAGAAGCTCTGGACAGAACGGCGGGGAGCTGTTTTTT.

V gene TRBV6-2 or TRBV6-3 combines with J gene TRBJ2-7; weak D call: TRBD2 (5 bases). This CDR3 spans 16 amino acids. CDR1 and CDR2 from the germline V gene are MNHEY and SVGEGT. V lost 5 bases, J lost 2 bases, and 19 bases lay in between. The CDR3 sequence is CASSPNRRPVPYEQYF. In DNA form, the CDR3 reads TGTGCCAGCAGTCCAAACCGGAGGCCCGTACCCTACGAGCAGTACTTC.

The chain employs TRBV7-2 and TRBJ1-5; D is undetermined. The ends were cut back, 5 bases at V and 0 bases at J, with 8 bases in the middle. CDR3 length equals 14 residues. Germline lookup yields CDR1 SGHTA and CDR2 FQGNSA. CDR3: CASSRDFSNQPQHF. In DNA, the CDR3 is TGTGCCAGCAGCCGGGATTTTAGCAATCAGCCCCAGCATTTT.

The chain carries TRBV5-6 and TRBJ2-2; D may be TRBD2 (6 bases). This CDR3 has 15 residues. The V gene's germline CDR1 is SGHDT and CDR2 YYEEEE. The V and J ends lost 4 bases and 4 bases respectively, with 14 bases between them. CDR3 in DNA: TGTGCCAGCAGCGAGTCCGGGGGACCCACCGGGGAGCTGTTTTTT. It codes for CASSESGGPTGELFF. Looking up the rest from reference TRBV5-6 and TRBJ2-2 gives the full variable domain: DAGVTQSPTHLIKTRGQQVTLRCSPKSGHDTVSWYQQALGQGPQFIFQYYEEEERQRGNFPDRFSGHQFPNYSSELNVNALLLGDSALYLCASSESGGPTGELFFGEGSRLTVL.